This entry lists 23 T cell receptor beta chains sequenced from one sample in a study of long-term antiretroviral therapy in people with HIV. The libraries were made with immunoSEQ v3.0 at survey level. Sequencing used immunoSEQ multiplex PCR; TCRdb keeps in-frame clones, though not all of them. This sample carries 20,000 to 25,000 clones, roughly 90% of them seen once, and the ten largest clones take 6.4%. The sample was unsorted PBMCs, taken 0.6 years after starting antiretroviral therapy. Receptor source: a man aged 60-69 years with HIV.

V is TRBV5-6 and J is TRBJ2-7, with 10 bases fitting TRBD1. Germline trimming cut 4 bases from V and 3 bases from J; bases unmatched to any gene: 7. The CDR3 spans 15 residues. Germline CDR1 reads SGHDT; CDR2 reads YYEEEE. The CDR3 DNA reads TGTGCCAGCAGCCTCCGGGACAGGGGATTCTACGAGCAGTACTTC. It specifies CASSLRDRGFYEQYF. Full variable domain (remainder filled in from reference TRBV5-6 and TRBJ2-7): DAGVTQSPTHLIKTRGQQVTLRCSPKSGHDTVSWYQQALGQGPQFIFQYYEEEERQRGNFPDRFSGHQFPNYSSELNVNALLLGDSALYLCASSLRDRGFYEQYFGPGTRLTVT.

The rearrangement links TRBV2 to TRBJ1-2; D call uncertain. CDR1 is SNHLY, CDR2 FYNNEI, per germline. V was trimmed by 8 bases and J by 5 bases, leaving 15 bases between them. This CDR3 region has 13 residues. This CDR3 reads CASGGWVGYGYTF. In DNA, the CDR3 is TGTGCCAGCGGAGGGTGGGTCGGATATGGCTACACCTTC.

The V gene is TRBV12-5, the J gene TRBJ2-7, with D perhaps assigned TRBD1 or TRBD2 (6 bases each). V dropped 7 bases and J dropped 3 bases, with 13 bases sitting between them. The CDR3 is 13 amino acids. Looked up from germline, CDR1 is LGHNT and CDR2 is FRNRAP. The CDR3 bases are TGTGCTAGTGCTAGGGGGGAAAACTACGAGCAGTACTTC. It encodes CASARGENYEQYF.

The chain couples TRBV10-3 to TRBJ2-2, with 11 bases fitting TRBD1. Germline CDR1 reads ENHRY; CDR2 reads SYGVKD. The V and J ends lost 6 bases and 6 bases, in that order; junction bases with no gene match: 6. The CDR3 is 15 amino acids. CDR3 nucleotides: TGTGCCATCAGGGGACAGGGGGTTACGGCCGGGGAGCTGTTTTTT. Protein: CAIRGQGVTAGELFF.

This clone was seen a handful of times. V usage is TRBV19 and J usage is TRBJ1-1; 9 nucleotides align to TRBD1. The CDR3 runs to 15 residues. Germline V gives CDR1 LNHDA, CDR2 SQIVND (reference sequence). V trimming: 5 bases; J trimming: 5 bases; junction bases outside the gene matches: 9. CDR3 residues: CASSSTGGSRTEAFF. The CDR3 DNA is TGTGCCAGTAGTTCCACAGGGGGCAGTCGGACTGAAGCTTTCTTT.

The chain links TRBV9 to TRBJ1-3; D uncertain. The V end lost 3 bases, the J end lost 3 bases, and 16 bases lay between the germline ends. This CDR3 comprises 16 residues. CDR1 is SGDLS and CDR2 is YYNGEE in the germline V gene. CDR3 DNA sequence: TGTGCCAGCAGCGCTACCGAATGGACTCATGGAAACACCATATATTTT. Its protein product is CASSATEWTHGNTIYF.

The rearrangement uses TRBV5-1 and TRBJ1-4, with D uncertain. Trimming shortened V by 4 bases and J by 7 bases, and 14 bases separated the two germline ends. Germline-derived CDR1 and CDR2 are SGHRS and YFSETQ. The CDR3 totals 14 residues. CDR3 region: CASSHGSDGEKLFF. The CDR3 coding sequence is TGCGCCAGCAGCCATGGGTCCGACGGTGAAAAACTGTTTTTT.

The rearrangement links TRBV2 to TRBJ2-1; D might be TRBD1 (5 bases). The CDR3 length is 13 residues. V lost 3 bases and J lost 5, with 8 bases in between. Germline V gene lookup returns CDR1 SNHLY and CDR2 FYNNEI. The CDR3 bases are TGTGCCAGCAGTGACGAGACAGACAATGAGCAGTTCTTC. Translation gives CASSDETDNEQFF.

The chain uses TRBV30 and TRBJ2-3; D call uncertain. The CDR3 contains 14 residues. The V end lost 0 bases, the J end lost 4 bases, and 11 bases lay between the germline ends. Germline CDR1 GTSNPN, CDR2 SVGIG (reference sequence). The CDR3 is CAWSVSRGADTQYF. The CDR3 coding sequence is TGTGCCTGGAGTGTGTCTCGCGGCGCAGATACGCAGTATTTT.

V is TRBV6-6 and J is TRBJ2-5; 8 nucleotides agree with TRBD1. Germline-derived CDR1 and CDR2 are MNHNY and SVGAGI (reference sequence). The CDR3 is 14 residues long. V was clipped by 3 bases and J by 4 bases; unmatched bases: 4. CDR3 DNA sequence: TGTGCCAGCAGTTATCCAGGGGGCACAGAGACCCAGTACTTC. Protein product: CASSYPGGTETQYF.

This clone has just a few counts. The same CDR3 can be traced to other DNA sequences in this sample. The chain links TRBV9 to TRBJ1-1; no firm D call. CDR1 is SGDLS, CDR2 YYNGEE, per germline. This CDR3 contains 12 residues. Trimming shortened V by 4 bases and J by 11 bases, and 15 bases separated the two germline ends. The CDR3 region has the DNA TGTGCCAGCAGCCCTGGCGGGGTTGAGGCTTTCTTT. This codes for CASSPGGVEAFF.

The chain combines TRBV29-1 with TRBJ1-2, with TRBD1 identical over 8 bases. From germline, CDR1 is SQVTM and CDR2 ANQGSEA. Germline trimming cut 6 bases from V and 5 bases from J; bases unmatched to any gene: 8. The CDR3 runs to 13 residues. CDR3 residues: CSVGRTGPYGYTF. The CDR3 region has the DNA TGCAGCGTCGGACGGACAGGGCCATATGGCTACACCTTC.

This clone was counted a few times. This chain uses TRBV7-9 with TRBJ1-3; the match to TRBD1 covers 8 bases. The germline CDR1 and CDR2 sequences are SEHNR and FQNEAQ (reference sequence). The CDR3 has 17 amino acids. Trimming at V came to 5 bases and at J to 0 bases, leaving 9 bases not matched to a gene. The CDR3 coding sequence is TGTGCCAGCAGCCCTAGACAGGGGCCGCGCTCTGGAAACACCATATATTTT. Protein: CASSPRQGPRSGNTIYF.

CDR3 nucleotide sequence: TGTGCCAGCAGCTTGGGGGGGAGCGGCACAGATACGCAGTATTTT. The encoded protein is CASSLGGSGTDTQYF. This chain uses TRBV5-4 with TRBJ2-3; D may match TRBD1 or TRBD2 (5 bases each). This CDR3 comprises 15 residues. Germline V gene data show CDR1 as SGHNT and CDR2 as YYREEE (reference sequence). Trimming removed 0 bases from V and 1 base from J, with 9 bases in between.

The rearrangement joins TRBV7-3 to TRBJ2-3, with 8 bases lining up with TRBD2. Per germline, CDR1 SGHTA and CDR2 FQGTGA. V lost 5 bases and J lost 6; bases outside the gene matches: 10. The length of the CDR3 is 15 residues. CDR3 sequence reads: CASSRGLVGTDTQYF. The DNA for the CDR3 is TGTGCCAGCAGCAGGGGACTAGTCGGTACGGATACGCAGTATTTT.

This chain uses TRBV9 with TRBJ2-7; 13 nucleotides align to TRBD2. This CDR3 region has 14 residues. With V trimmed by 0 bases and J by 10 bases, 4 bases remained unmatched. CDR1 and CDR2 (germline): SGDLS, YYNGEE. CDR3 sequence reads: CASSVGGLAGEQYF. DNA for the CDR3: TGTGCCAGCAGCGTAGGCGGACTAGCGGGAGAACAGTACTTC.

The chain employs TRBV30 and TRBJ1-1; D remains unclear. CDR1 and CDR2 from the germline V gene are GTSNPN and SVGIG (reference sequence). Trimming left V 0 bases short and J 6 bases short, with 8 bases between. There are 12 residues in the CDR3. CDR3 sequence: CAWSVTPPEAFF. The DNA of the CDR3 is TGTGCCTGGAGTGTTACACCTCCTGAAGCTTTCTTT.

The chain combines TRBV4-3 with TRBJ2-7; TRBD2 matches at 9 bases. V was clipped by 4 bases and J by 2 bases; unmatched bases: 18. The V gene's germline CDR1 is LGHNA and CDR2 YSLEER. CDR3 length: 19 residues. CDR3 loop: CASSRSRGGRTSAPYEQYF. The CDR3 bases are TGCGCCAGCAGCCGTTCCCGCGGGGGGAGGACTAGCGCCCCCTACGAGCAGTACTTC.

The V gene is TRBV5-6, the J gene TRBJ1-2; no firm D call. The germline CDR1 and CDR2 sequences are SGHDT and YYEEEE. Trimming removed 4 bases at V and 1 base at J, with 2 bases between. This CDR3 has 11 residues. The CDR3 sequence: CASSGNYGYTF. The CDR3, as DNA: TGTGCCAGCAGCGGTAACTATGGCTACACCTTC.

The genes are TRBV7-2 and TRBJ2-1; 11 bases fit TRBD2. V dropped 5 bases and J dropped 3; count of bases not matched to a gene: 6. CDR1 and CDR2 from the germline V gene are SGHTA and FQGNSA. This CDR3 has 16 amino acids. The CDR3 loop reads CASSRTSGSVYNEQFF. The CDR3 region has the DNA TGTGCCAGCAGCCGAACTAGCGGGAGTGTCTACAATGAGCAGTTCTTC.

V is TRBV5-3 and J is TRBJ2-6; D gene unclear. TRBV5-3 is an ORF; its function is uncertain. V was shortened by 6 bases and J by 0 bases, with 7 bases between the two germline ends. The CDR3 length is 14 residues. For the CDR3, the DNA is TGTGCCAGAATCCGTAGCTCTGGGGCCAACGTCCTGACTTTC. It is translated as CARIRSSGANVLTF.

The CDR3 DNA follows: TGCGCCAGCAGCCAAGACGGGTACGGGACTGAAGCTTTCTTT. Its translation: CASSQDGYGTEAFF. This chain joins TRBV4-3 and TRBJ1-1; no clear D. The CDR3 totals 14 residues. The germline V gene encodes CDR1 LGHNA and CDR2 YSLEER. V was shortened by 0 bases and J by 5 bases, with 10 bases between the two germline ends.

The CDR3 sequence is CASSVGTEDQPQHF. DNA for the CDR3: TGTGCCAGCAGCGTCGGAACAGAAGATCAGCCCCAGCATTTT. The V gene is TRBV9, the J gene TRBJ1-5; D not resolved. There are 14 residues in the CDR3. Trimming stripped 2 bases from V and 5 bases from J, with 11 bases between. Germline-derived CDR1 and CDR2 are SGDLS and YYNGEE.